The source of this TCR beta chain is a study of memory CD4+ T cells and cytomegalovirus serostatus. Study outcomes and limitations: CMV serostatus prediction reached median AUC approximately 0.96, or 0.89 with US-trained model.

The assay was immunoSEQ multiplex PCR, and TCRdb's table has in-frame clones only and misses some. The data contain approximately 40,000 clones, 75% to 85% of them singletons. The sort gate was single viable CD3+CD4+CD8-CD45RO+ cells for memory CD4+ T cells. A word on this clone: Its target is unknown.

The germline V gene encodes CDR1 MDHEN and CDR2 SYDVKM. The V and J ends lost 5 bases and 4 bases, in that order; junction bases with no gene match: 7. The CDR3 spans 14 residues. The chain employs TRBV28 and TRBJ1-2, with 7 bases identical to TRBD1. The sequenced sample was memory CD4+ T cells from blood. The TCR comes from an adult in good health and CMV-seronegative. The DNA for the CDR3 is TGTGCCAGCAGTCCGGACAGGAACCTCTATGGCTACACCTTC. Its translation is CASSPDRNLYGYTF.